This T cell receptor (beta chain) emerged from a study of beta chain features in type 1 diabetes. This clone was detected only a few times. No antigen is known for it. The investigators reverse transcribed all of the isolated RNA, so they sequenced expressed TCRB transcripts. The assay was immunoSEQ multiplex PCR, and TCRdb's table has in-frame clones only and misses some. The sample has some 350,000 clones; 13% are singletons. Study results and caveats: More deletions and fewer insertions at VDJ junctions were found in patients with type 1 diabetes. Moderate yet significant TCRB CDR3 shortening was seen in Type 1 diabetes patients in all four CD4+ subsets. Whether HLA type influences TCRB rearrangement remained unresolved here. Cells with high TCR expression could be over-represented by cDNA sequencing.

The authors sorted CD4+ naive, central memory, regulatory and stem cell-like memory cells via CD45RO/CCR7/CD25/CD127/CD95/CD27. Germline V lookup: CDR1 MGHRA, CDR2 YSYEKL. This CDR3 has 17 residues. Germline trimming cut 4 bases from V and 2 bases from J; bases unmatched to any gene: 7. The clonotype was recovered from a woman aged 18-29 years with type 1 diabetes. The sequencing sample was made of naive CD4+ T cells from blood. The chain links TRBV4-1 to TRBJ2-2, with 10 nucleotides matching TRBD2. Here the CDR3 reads CASSPVLAGLNTGELFF. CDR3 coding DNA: TGCGCCAGCAGCCCAGTACTAGCGGGACTTAACACCGGGGAGCTGTTTTTT.